This TCR beta chain was sequenced in a study of T cell changes during pregnancy in multiple sclerosis. V dropped 8 bases and J dropped 6 bases, with 19 bases sitting between them. The CDR3 length is 14 residues. CDR1 and CDR2 (germline): ENHRY, SYGVKD. This clone appeared once. Using immunoSEQ multiplex PCR, the repertoire was profiled, and TCRdb retains in-frame clones only, with some absent. The repertoire holds fewer than 110,000 clones, 85% to 95% seen once, with around 0.8% in the top ten. This TCR derives from a female donor in good health, enrolled as a control in a pregnancy study. The sample was peripheral blood, taken in the third trimester of pregnancy. This rearrangement joins TRBV10-3 to TRBJ1-2, with a possible D match to TRBD1 (5 bases). CDR3 DNA sequence: TGTGCCATCCAGGCCATTTCAGGGAGGGATGGCTACACCTTC. Encoded protein: CAIQAISGRDGYTF.